The 23 T cell receptor beta chains reported below all come from one sample, sequenced in a study of blood T cell repertoires in COVID-19. Using immunoSEQ multiplex PCR, the repertoire was profiled, and TCRdb retains in-frame clones only, with some absent. The sample lists about 220,000 clones, roughly 88% occurring once. Material for sequencing was PBMCs or T cells enriched from blood (not recorded which). The receptors originated from a woman aged 45-60 years with acute COVID-19.

The rearrangement joins TRBV9 to TRBJ2-7; 9 bases are a match to TRBD1. Germline CDR1 SGDLS, CDR2 YYNGEE. After removal of 7 bases from V and 5 bases from J, the junction contained 10 bases not matched to a gene. The CDR3 contains 14 residues. Here the CDR3 reads CASARGTGLNEQYF. The CDR3 DNA reads TGTGCCAGCGCTAGAGGGACAGGGTTGAACGAGCAGTACTTC. The entire variable domain, with the rest obtained from reference TRBV9 and TRBJ2-7, is as follows: DSGVTQTPKHLITATGQRVTLRCSPRSGDLSVYWYQQSLDQGLQFLIQYYNGEERAKGNILERFSAQQFPDLHSELNLSSLELGDSALYFCASARGTGLNEQYFGPGTRLTVT.

For this clone: Other DNA sequences of this sample code for an identical CDR3. The chain employs TRBV12-3 or TRBV12-4 and TRBJ1-5; D gene uncertain. Trimming removed 0 bases at V and 4 bases at J, with 4 bases between. The CDR3 runs to 13 residues. CDR3 loop: CASSLARNQPQHF. For the CDR3, the DNA is TGTGCCAGCAGTTTAGCGCGGAATCAGCCCCAGCATTTT.

The rearrangement uses TRBV30 and TRBJ1-5; tentative D call: TRBD1 (5 bases). V was clipped by 2 bases and J by 5 bases, with 10 bases between them. The CDR3 length is 13 residues. The V gene's germline CDR1 is GTSNPN and CDR2 SVGIG (reference sequence). CDR3 in amino acids: CAWSLTEYQPQHF. The CDR3 DNA reads as TGTGCCTGGAGTCTGACAGAGTATCAGCCCCAGCATTTT.

This clone was seen once. This chain joins TRBV6-5 and TRBJ2-5; TRBD1 matches 7 bases. CDR1 and CDR2 from the germline V gene are MNHEY and SVGAGI. The V and J ends lost 5 bases and 5 bases, in that order; junction bases with no gene match: 8. The CDR3 contains 14 residues. DNA of the CDR3: TGTGCCAGCAGTCCAACACAGGGGATTGAGACCCAGTACTTC. The encoded protein is CASSPTQGIETQYF.

The chain links TRBV2 to TRBJ2-7, with TRBD2 identical over 11 bases. V shed 6 bases, J shed 6 bases, and the junction held 7 bases outside the gene matches. This CDR3 contains 14 residues. Germline CDR1 reads SNHLY; CDR2 reads FYNNEI. CDR3 coding DNA: TGTGCCAGCAGCCTAACGGGACTAGCGGTCGAGCAGTACTTC. It is translated as CASSLTGLAVEQYF. The full variable domain, with the rest looked up from reference TRBV2 and TRBJ2-7, is EPEVTQTPSHQVTQMGQEVILRCVPISNHLYFYWYRQILGQKVEFLVSFYNNEISEKSEIFDDQFSVERPDGSNFTLKIRSTKLEDSAMYFCASSLTGLAVEQYFGPGTRLTVT.

The chain carries TRBV27 and TRBJ1-1, with D uncertain. CDR1 and CDR2 from the germline V gene are MNHEY and SMNVEV (reference sequence). The length of the CDR3 is 13 residues. V lost 8 bases to trimming and J lost 1 base, with 11 bases between them. The CDR3 is CASRWAGNTEAFF. CDR3 DNA sequence: TGTGCCAGCCGGTGGGCCGGGAACACTGAAGCTTTCTTT.

The V gene is TRBV19, the J gene TRBJ1-1; 8 positions match TRBD1. This CDR3 region has 15 residues. CDR1 and CDR2 (germline): LNHDA, SQIVND (reference sequence). The junction had 6 bases not matched to a gene; V was cut back by 3 bases and J by 3 bases. The CDR3 DNA reads TGTGCCAGTAGTATCAGACAGGGGTGGGACACTGAAGCTTTCTTT. Its protein product is CASSIRQGWDTEAFF. Together with reference TRBV19 and TRBJ1-1, the CDR3 gives the full variable domain: DGGITQSPKYLFRKEGQNVTLSCEQNLNHDAMYWYRQDPGQGLRLIYYSQIVNDFQKGDIAEGYSVSREKKESFPLTVTSAQKNPTAFYLCASSIRQGWDTEAFFGQGTRLTVV.

This chain joins TRBV5-4 and TRBJ1-5; D is unresolved. This CDR3 spans 13 amino acids. CDR1 is SGHNT and CDR2 is YYREEE in the germline V gene (reference sequence). V was trimmed by 1 base and J by 2 bases, leaving 4 bases between them. CDR3 region: CASSLSGNQPQHF. In nucleotides, the CDR3 is TGTGCCAGCAGCTTGTCCGGCAATCAGCCCCAGCATTTT.

Remarks on this clone: The junction does not match germline at one end; this may be a read error. The V gene is TRBV7-2, the J gene TRBJ2-1; 13 nucleotides line up with TRBD2. There are 13 residues in the CDR3. From germline, CDR1 is SGHTA and CDR2 FQGNSA. CDR3 bases: TGTGCCAGCAGCTTAGGCAGGACTAGCGGGAGTGTCTTC. It translates to CASSLGRTSGSVF.

As DNA, the CDR3 is TGTGCCAGCAGCTTCGGGGATACGCAGTATTTT. As protein: CASSFGDTQYF. The chain combines TRBV5-5 with TRBJ2-3, with D hard to call. V lost 2 bases and J lost 6, with 4 bases in between. The CDR3 is 11 amino acids. CDR1 and CDR2 (germline): SGHKS, YYEKEE (reference sequence).

The chain links TRBV7-9 to TRBJ2-5; 7 bases agree with TRBD1. V dropped 3 bases and J dropped 2; count of bases not matched to a gene: 3. The CDR3 totals 14 residues. Germline V lookup: CDR1 SEHNR, CDR2 FQNEAQ (reference sequence). CDR3 sequence: CASSLGQSQETQYF. The CDR3 nucleotides are TGTGCCAGCAGCTTGGGACAGTCTCAAGAGACCCAGTACTTC. The variable domain in full, with the rest retrieved from reference TRBV7-9 and TRBJ2-5, is DTGVSQNPRHKITKRGQNVTFRCDPISEHNRLYWYRQTLGQGPEFLTYFQNEAQLEKSRLLSDRFSAERPKGSFSTLEIQRTEQGDSAMYLCASSLGQSQETQYFGPGTRLLVL.

The chain uses TRBV28 and TRBJ1-5; the D gene is possibly TRBD1 (5 bases). Trimming cost V 1 base and J 1 base, with 5 bases left between them. The length of the CDR3 is 14 residues. Germline lookup yields CDR1 MDHEN and CDR2 SYDVKM. Here the CDR3 DNA reads TGTGCCAGCAGTTTATCAGGGAGCAATCAGCCCCAGCATTTT. Protein product: CASSLSGSNQPQHF.

The chain joins TRBV7-2 to TRBJ2-2; TRBD1 might be the D (6 bases). The CDR3 spans 18 residues. Germline CDR1 and CDR2: SGHTA and FQGNSA. Trimming removed 2 bases at V and 4 bases at J, with 20 bases between. Written as DNA, the CDR3 is TGTGCCAGCAGCTTACCACGCTTATCAGGGGTGGGCACCGGGGAGCTGTTTTTT. Translated, it gives CASSLPRLSGVGTGELFF.

The rearrangement links TRBV12-5 to TRBJ2-1; 7 nucleotides align to TRBD1. This CDR3 has 15 amino acids. V was pared by 1 base and J by 4 bases, with 4 bases of the junction left unmatched. The germline V gene encodes CDR1 LGHNT and CDR2 FRNRAP. The CDR3 nucleotides read TGTGCTAGTGGTTTGGAGGGGGCCGAGTACAATGAGCAGTTCTTC. Residues: CASGLEGAEYNEQFF.

This chain uses TRBV3-1 (or the pseudogene TRBV3-2) with TRBJ1-4; 7 nucleotides match TRBD1. Germline V CDR1 and CDR2: LGHDT, YNNKEL (reference sequence). CDR3 length: 18 residues. After removal of 3 bases from V and 4 bases from J, the junction contained 14 bases not matched to a gene. CDR3 protein: CASSQDTRTTGSNEKLFF. The CDR3, as DNA: TGTGCCAGCAGCCAGGACACCCGAACGACAGGGAGTAATGAAAAACTGTTTTTT.

The V gene is TRBV23-1, the J gene TRBJ2-4; TRBD1 matches 10 bases. TRBV23-1 is classed as an ORF, of uncertain function. Losses at the gene ends were 0 bases for V and 4 bases for J; bases not matched to a gene: 6. The CDR3 extends over 17 amino acids. DNA for the CDR3: TGCGCCAGCAGTCAATCCCCCGGGACAGGGGCAAAAAACATTCAGTACTTC. Residues: CASSQSPGTGAKNIQYF.

The rearrangement links TRBV12-3 or TRBV12-4 to TRBJ2-7; D remains ambiguous. This CDR3 is built from 12 residues. Trimming took 3 bases from V and 6 from J, leaving 9 bases between them. The CDR3 is CASSFQLVEQYF. Here the CDR3 DNA reads TGTGCCAGCAGTTTCCAACTCGTCGAGCAGTACTTC.

This chain links TRBV19 with TRBJ2-7; 7 bases agree with TRBD1. Germline trimming cut 1 base from V and 3 bases from J; bases unmatched to any gene: 9. CDR1 and CDR2 (germline): LNHDA, SQIVND (reference sequence). This CDR3 spans 16 amino acids. The CDR3 bases are TGTGCCAGTAGTATAGGAGGGGCAGGGGGAATCTACGAGCAGTACTTC. The encoded protein is CASSIGGAGGIYEQYF.

J is TRBJ1-2 and V is TRBV20-1, with 7 bases matching TRBD1. The V and J ends lost 5 bases and 4 bases, in that order; junction bases with no gene match: 7. The CDR3 length is 13 residues. The germline V gene encodes CDR1 DFQATT and CDR2 SNEGSKA (reference sequence). The CDR3 region is CSAGGQALYGYTF. DNA for the CDR3: TGCAGTGCTGGTGGACAGGCCCTCTATGGCTACACCTTC.

This chain uses TRBV18 with TRBJ2-5; weak D call: TRBD2 (6 bases). Germline lookup yields CDR1 KGHSH and CDR2 LQKENI. Trimming removed 10 bases from V and 2 bases from J, with 17 bases in between. CDR3 length: 14 residues. The CDR3 reads CATSRGGSQETQYF. CDR3 nucleotides: TGTGCCACCTCCCGTGGGGGGTCACAAGAGACCCAGTACTTC.

The chain uses TRBV18 and TRBJ2-2; D remains unclear. CDR1 KGHSH and CDR2 LQKENI come from the germline V gene. V lost 1 base and J 0 bases, leaving 9 bases between the germline ends. The CDR3 is 16 residues long. The chain's CDR3 is CASSPRSPANTGELFF. As DNA, the CDR3 is TGTGCCAGCTCACCACGGTCACCGGCGAACACCGGGGAGCTGTTTTTT.

This chain links TRBV27 with TRBJ2-2; 7 bases are shared with TRBD1. The CDR3 length is 16 residues. From germline, CDR1 is MNHEY and CDR2 SMNVEV (reference sequence). J was trimmed by 1 base and V by 7 bases; bases with no gene match: 9. DNA of the CDR3: TGTGCCAGCACCCCACACAGGACAGGGAACACCGGGGAGCTGTTTTTT. Protein sequence: CASTPHRTGNTGELFF.

The chain couples TRBV7-2 to TRBJ2-3; D is uncertain. V was cut by 1 base and J by 1 base, with 9 bases left in between. The CDR3 spans 15 residues. Germline V CDR1 and CDR2: SGHTA, FQGNSA. The CDR3 DNA is TGTGCCAGCAGCTTAGGGAGCCCCGGCACAGATACGCAGTATTTT. Translation: CASSLGSPGTDTQYF.